The 28 T cell receptor beta chains below were found in one sample sequenced in a study of T cells after yellow fever vaccination. TCRdb fed the 5' RACE reads into MiXCR, producing one record per CDR3 protein. Of fewer than 350,000 distinct CDR3 sequences in the sample, 8.7% were seen once. Sample: PBMCs, taken on the day of the first yellow fever vaccination. All receptors come from a man between 18 and 29 years old who received the YFV17D yellow fever vaccine.

The rearrangement joins TRBV4-1 to TRBJ2-5; D possibly corresponds to TRBD2 (5 bases). Germline V gives CDR1 MGHRA, CDR2 YSYEKL. The CDR3 spans 14 residues. The germline V and J ends were trimmed by 6 bases and 3 bases, with 14 bases remaining between them. Here the CDR3 reads CASRGSGPKETQYF. In DNA, the CDR3 is TGCGCCAGCAGGGGGAGCGGTCCCAAAGAGACCCAGTACTTC.

This clonotype was counted a few times. The chain couples TRBV7-6 to TRBJ2-7; 9 bases line up with TRBD1. The CDR3 runs 15 residues. The V gene end was trimmed by 5 bases and the J gene end by 2 bases; junction bases not matched to a gene: 7. CDR1 and CDR2 (germline): SGHVS, FNYEAQ. The CDR3 region is CASSPGQGLPYEQYV. CDR3 in DNA: TGTGCCAGCAGCCCGGGACAGGGCCTACCCTACGAGCAGTACGTC.

The CDR3 is CASSQDGQNYGYTF. DNA for the CDR3: TGTGCCAGCAGCCAAGATGGGCAGAACTATGGCTACACCTTC. V and J are TRBV14 and TRBJ1-2; no firm D call. V dropped 0 bases and J dropped 2 bases, with 7 bases sitting between them. This CDR3 has 14 residues. Germline CDR1 reads SGHDN; CDR2 reads FVKESK. Looking up the rest from reference TRBV14 and TRBJ1-2 gives the full variable domain: EAGVTQFPSHSVIEKGQTVTLRCDPISGHDNLYWYRRVMGKEIKFLLHFVKESKQDESGMPNNRFLAERTGGTYSTLKVQPAELEDSGVYFCASSQDGQNYGYTFGSGTRLTVV.

The chain links TRBV12-3 or TRBV12-4 to TRBJ1-6; D perhaps matches TRBD1 (5 bases). V lost 4 bases and J lost 10, with 8 bases in between. This CDR3 comprises 12 residues. CDR3 coding DNA: TGTGCCAGCAGTTGGGGGGTATCACCCCTCCACTTT. Its translation: CASSWGVSPLHF.

The chain recombines TRBV25-1 with TRBJ2-2; tentative D call: TRBD1 (6 bases). This CDR3 has 16 residues. Germline V gives CDR1 MGHDK, CDR2 SYGVNS. Trimming took off 6 bases at V and 2 bases at J, with 16 bases between the two ends. CDR3 in DNA: TGTGCCAGCAGCCGGACCCTGACAGGAAACACCGGGGAGCTGTTTTTT. Encoded protein: CASSRTLTGNTGELFF.

In its sample, this clonotype was seen a few times. The rearrangement links TRBV12-3 or TRBV12-4 to TRBJ2-1; 14 bases fit TRBD2. The CDR3 loop spans 16 amino acids. The V and J ends lost 6 bases and 5 bases, in that order; junction bases with no gene match: 6. CDR3 sequence: CASSRLAGGPHNEQFF. The CDR3 bases are TGTGCCAGCAGCAGACTAGCGGGGGGGCCCCACAATGAGCAGTTCTTC.

In regard to this clonotype: One base away lies a much larger clone, so this may be a sequencing read error. The V and J genes are TRBV25-1 and TRBJ2-5, with D perhaps TRBD1 or TRBD2 (5 bases each). V lost 9 bases, J lost 5 bases, and 16 bases lay in between. CDR1 is MGHDK, CDR2 SYGVNS, per germline. The CDR3 contains 13 residues. The CDR3 sequence: CARRLGVWETQYF. CDR3 nucleotide sequence: TGTGCCAGAAGGTTGGGGGTGTGGGAGACCCAGTACTTC.

This clonotype showed up many times. The gene calls are TRBV24-1 and TRBJ2-3, with D unclear. With 6 bases removed from V and 0 bases from J, the gap between germline ends came to 3 bases. CDR1 and CDR2 (germline): KGHDR, SFDVKD. The CDR3 totals 12 residues. The DNA for the CDR3 is TGTGCCACCAGTACGAGCACAGATACGCAGTATTTT. Encoded protein: CATSTSTDTQYF.

This rearrangement joins TRBV20-1 to TRBJ2-5; D not resolved. Germline V lookup: CDR1 DFQATT, CDR2 SNEGSKA (reference sequence). CDR3 length equals 14 residues. Trimming took off 0 bases at V and 1 base at J, with 9 bases between the two ends. CDR3 coding DNA: TGCAGTGCTAGAGATCTGAGGCTCCAAGAGACCCAGTACTTC. Translating it yields CSARDLRLQETQYF.

In its sample, this clonotype was seen many times. The chain recombines TRBV2 with TRBJ2-2; TRBD2 might be the D (6 bases). With 10 bases removed from V and 5 bases from J, the gap between germline ends came to 14 bases. There are 13 residues in the CDR3. Germline CDR1 reads SNHLY; CDR2 reads FYNNEI. CDR3 protein: CATTRSGTGELFF. Here the CDR3 DNA reads TGTGCCACCACCCGGAGCGGGACCGGGGAGCTGTTTTTT.

This clonotype turned up a few times. The chain is built from TRBV6-2 or TRBV6-3 and TRBJ1-1, with 10 bases that match TRBD1. The V segment lost 4 bases and the J segment 7 bases; nucleotides outside the gene matches: 9. Germline CDR1 and CDR2: MNHEY and SVGEGT. The CDR3 sequence is 15 residues long. CDR3 coding DNA: TGTGCCAGCAGTTCCGCCGGGACAGGGGAGGATGAAGCTTTCTTT. This encodes CASSSAGTGEDEAFF.

The chain joins TRBV28 to TRBJ2-1; weak D call: TRBD1 (7 bases). This CDR3 comprises 14 residues. Trimming left V 10 bases short and J 5 bases short, with 18 bases between. From germline, CDR1 is MDHEN and CDR2 SYDVKM. The CDR3 bases are TGTGCCATCGGCCCGGCGGGACAGCACAATGAGCAGTTCTTC. This encodes CAIGPAGQHNEQFF.

The chain recombines TRBV5-1 with TRBJ2-7; D not certain. Germline V lookup: CDR1 SGHRS, CDR2 YFSETQ. This CDR3 comprises 11 residues. Trimming cost V 5 bases and J 5 bases, with 8 bases left between them. The CDR3 nucleotides read TGCGCCAGCAGGGCCTCGAACGAGCAGTACTTC. Translating it yields CASRASNEQYF.

The J gene is TRBJ2-1, the V gene TRBV4-2; perhaps TRBD2 as D (5 bases). The germline gives CDR1 LGHNA, CDR2 YNFKEQ. This CDR3 is built from 16 residues. V dropped 1 base and J dropped 6 bases, with 16 bases sitting between them. CDR3: CASSQVKAGPLNEQFF. CDR3 nucleotides: TGTGCCAGCAGCCAAGTCAAGGCGGGTCCCCTCAATGAGCAGTTCTTC.

In its sample, this clonotype was seen a few times. The chain couples TRBV10-3 to TRBJ2-5; 10 nucleotides agree with TRBD2. J was trimmed by 2 bases and V by 10 bases; bases with no gene match: 7. The CDR3 has 14 amino acids. Germline V gene sequence: CDR1 ENHRY, CDR2 SYGVKD. The CDR3 reads CATRPSGSQETQYF. The CDR3 DNA is TGTGCCACCAGACCTAGCGGGAGTCAAGAGACCCAGTACTTC.

This clonotype was observed many times. This sequence joins TRBV7-2 and TRBJ2-1, with a weak D call TRBD1 (7 bases). This CDR3 is 16 amino acids long. V lost 3 bases, J lost 4 bases, and 16 bases lay in between. CDR1 is SGHTA and CDR2 is FQGNSA in the germline V gene. Written as DNA, the CDR3 is TGTGCCAGCAGCTTCCCGAGGGGGGACAGTTACAATGAGCAGTTCTTC. Amino acid sequence: CASSFPRGDSYNEQFF.

This clonotype was detected only a few times. The V gene is TRBV7-9, the J gene TRBJ2-1, with a weak D call TRBD1 (6 bases). Germline V CDR1 and CDR2: SEHNR, FQNEAQ (reference sequence). Deletions cut 6 bases from V and 9 bases from J, with 27 bases between. This CDR3 has 17 residues. As DNA, the CDR3 is TGTGCCAGCAGGGGGTTCGTGGCAGTGGGGGACACAAGTGAGCAGTTCTTC. Its protein product is CASRGFVAVGDTSEQFF.

This chain connects TRBV19 to TRBJ2-2; D perhaps matches TRBD1 (5 bases). Per germline, CDR1 LNHDA and CDR2 SQIVND (reference sequence). The V end was cut by 3 bases, the J end by 3 bases, with 11 bases between. The CDR3 is 15 amino acids. The CDR3 bases are TGTGCCAGTAGTATTCTAGGGGCCGACACCGGGGAGCTGTTTTTT. Translation gives CASSILGADTGELFF.

The chain joins TRBV5-1 to TRBJ2-7; D may be TRBD1 or TRBD2 (5 bases each). This CDR3 contains 15 residues. Germline V lookup: CDR1 SGHRS, CDR2 YFSETQ. V dropped 0 bases and J dropped 0 bases, with 10 bases sitting between them. The CDR3 coding sequence is TGCGCCAGCAGCTTGGCACGGGGCCTCTCCTACGAGCAGTACTTC. Translation gives CASSLARGLSYEQYF. The whole variable domain, filled in from reference TRBV5-1 and TRBJ2-7, reads KAGVTQTPRYLIKTRGQQVTLSCSPISGHRSVSWYQQTPGQGLQFLFEYFSETQRNKGNFPGRFSGRQFSNSRSEMNVSTLELGDSALYLCASSLARGLSYEQYFGPGTRLTVT.

The chain recombines TRBV18 with TRBJ1-4; the D is unclear. Between the trimmed V and J ends, which lost 3 bases and 1 base, there was a span of 9 bases. The length of the CDR3 is 15 residues. CDR1 is KGHSH, CDR2 LQKENI, per germline. CDR3 amino acids: CASSPGIRTNEKLFF. CDR3 DNA sequence: TGTGCCAGCTCACCGGGGATCAGAACTAATGAAAAACTGTTTTTT.

The sample holds a few counts of this clonotype. This sequence joins TRBV29-1 and TRBJ1-2; unclear D gene. The CDR3 extends over 15 amino acids. Germline V gene sequence: CDR1 SQVTM, CDR2 ANQGSEA. Between the trimmed V and J ends, which lost 2 bases and 1 base, there was a span of 14 bases. CDR3 protein: CSVESGIGVNYGYTF. The CDR3 DNA reads as TGCAGCGTTGAATCTGGTATCGGGGTTAACTATGGCTACACCTTC.

This clonotype was observed at least ten times. The rearrangement uses TRBV6-5 and TRBJ1-2; D remains ambiguous. Per germline, CDR1 MNHEY and CDR2 SVGAGI. The CDR3 extends over 15 amino acids. With 6 bases removed from V and 7 bases from J, the gap between germline ends came to 21 bases. This CDR3 is CASRRLERVDSGYTF. CDR3 nucleotides: TGTGCCAGCAGGCGCCTCGAGAGGGTCGATAGTGGCTACACCTTC.

This clonotype appeared many times. In nucleotides, the CDR3 is TGCGCCAGCAGCTTGGCCCAGGGGAACACCGGGGAGCTGTTTTTT. It codes for CASSLAQGNTGELFF. The chain carries TRBV5-1 and TRBJ2-2, with D possibly being TRBD1 (5 bases). V was cut by 0 bases and J by 1 base, with 7 bases left in between. Germline V gene sequence: CDR1 SGHRS, CDR2 YFSETQ. This CDR3 region has 15 residues.

This clonotype was seen only a few times. CDR3 residues: CASSHPPDTEAFF. The CDR3 nucleotides read TGTGCCAGCAGCCACCCACCGGACACTGAAGCTTTCTTT. The chain combines TRBV7-9 with TRBJ1-1; D unresolved. The CDR3 spans 13 residues. With 5 bases removed from V and 3 bases from J, the gap between germline ends came to 10 bases. Germline assignment: CDR1 SEHNR and CDR2 FQNEAQ (reference sequence). Filled out from reference TRBV7-9 and TRBJ1-1, the complete variable domain reads DTGVSQNPRHKITKRGQNVTFRCDPISEHNRLYWYRQTLGQGPEFLTYFQNEAQLEKSRLLSDRFSAERPKGSFSTLEIQRTEQGDSAMYLCASSHPPDTEAFFGQGTRLTVV.

Of note for this clonotype: A clone one base away is much larger, so this may be a read error. V and J are TRBV7-9 and TRBJ2-5; tentative D call: TRBD2 (7 bases). CDR1 is SEHNR, CDR2 FQNEAQ, per germline (reference sequence). The CDR3 runs to 13 residues. The CDR3 DNA follows: TGTGCCAGCAGCCCCGGGGGGCAAGAGACCCAGCACTTC. This encodes CASSPGGQETQHF.

This clonotype was counted between two and nine times. The chain employs TRBV6-1 and TRBJ2-1, with 12 bases that match TRBD2. The CDR3 length is 14 residues. V lost 6 bases and J lost 7; bases outside the gene matches: 4. In germline, CDR1 is MNHNS, CDR2 SASEGT. The CDR3: CASRLAGGANEQFF. CDR3 nucleotides: TGTGCCAGCAGACTAGCGGGGGGCGCAAATGAGCAGTTCTTC.

V and J are TRBV12-3 or TRBV12-4 and TRBJ2-3, with 9 bases matching TRBD2. Losses at the gene ends were 6 bases for V and 1 base for J; bases not matched to a gene: 5. The CDR3 length is 15 residues. The CDR3 region has the DNA TGTGCCAGCAGACCGCGGGGGGGAGGCACAGATACGCAGTATTTT. Protein: CASRPRGGGTDTQYF.

The chain is built from TRBV4-1 and TRBJ2-3; D assignment may be TRBD1 or TRBD2 (6 bases each). The CDR3 has 16 residues. CDR1 and CDR2 (germline): MGHRA, YSYEKL. V lost 0 bases to trimming and J lost 2 bases, with 12 bases between them. In DNA, the CDR3 is TGCGCCAGCAGCCAAGACCCGGGGGACAACACAGATACGCAGTATTTT. It yields the protein CASSQDPGDNTDTQYF.